Presented here are 23 T cell receptor beta chains from one specimen sequenced in a study of regulatory T cells in long-lasting Graves disease. Time point given: persistent/refractory GD, antithyroid drugs over 5 years with positive TRAb. PBMC RNA served as the TCR library source. Construction of TCR beta libraries relied on iRepertoire HTBI primers and on Arm-PCR targeting CDR3 regions. TCRdb analysed the multiplex PCR reads with MiXCR anew, one entry per CDR3 protein. Here the sample spans hundreds of thousands of distinct CDR3 sequences, around 30% being singletons. Sequencing was performed on peripheral blood mononuclear cells (PBMCs), taken when the disease was refractory, from a patient treated with antithyroid drugs. These receptors all come from a female donor with Graves disease.

The chain recombines TRBV20-1 with TRBJ1-5, with D perhaps TRBD1 (6 bases). Trimming left V 6 bases short and J 2 bases short, with 23 bases between. The CDR3 length is 17 residues. Per the germline V gene, CDR1 is DFQATT and CDR2 is SNEGSKA (reference sequence). The CDR3 loop reads CSALPLMGATGNQPQHF. CDR3 sequence (DNA): TGCAGTGCCCTCCCTTTAATGGGGGCGACGGGCAATCAGCCCCAGCATTTT.

The rearrangement links TRBV15 to TRBJ1-4; 7 bases line up with TRBD1. The CDR3 covers 16 residues. Trimming cost V 0 bases and J 7 bases; bases outside gene matches: 8. Germline CDR1 reads LNHNV; CDR2 reads YYDKDF (reference sequence). The CDR3 nucleotides are TGTGCCACCAGCAGAGATCACCGGGACAGTCGTGAAAAACTGTTTTTT. It translates to CATSRDHRDSREKLFF.

The table lists this clonotype with a few counts. The chain employs TRBV7-9 and TRBJ1-1; D may be TRBD1 (5 bases). Germline V gives CDR1 SEHNR, CDR2 FQNEAQ (reference sequence). This CDR3 spans 12 amino acids. V lost 6 bases, J lost 5 bases, and 10 bases lay in between. The CDR3 spells CASRKRQTEAFF. CDR3 DNA sequence: TGTGCCAGCAGAAAGCGACAGACTGAAGCTTTCTTT.

This clonotype was observed a handful of times. The chain recombines TRBV25-1 with TRBJ1-2, with D uncertain. CDR3 length: 13 residues. V was clipped by 1 base and J by 7 bases, with 10 bases between them. CDR1 and CDR2 (germline): MGHDK, SYGVNS. The CDR3 nucleotides read TGTGCCAGCAGTGAATTAGGGATAAGTGGCTACACCTTC. This codes for CASSELGISGYTF.

This clonotype was observed at least ten times. V usage is TRBV12-5 and J usage is TRBJ2-5; 9 bases align to TRBD1. The germline CDR1 and CDR2 sequences are LGHNT and FRNRAP. The CDR3 sequence is 17 residues long. Losses at the gene ends were 0 bases for V and 0 bases for J; bases not matched to a gene: 5. This CDR3 is CASGLVVTGGHQETQYF. Written as DNA, the CDR3 is TGTGCTAGTGGTTTGGTAGTCACAGGGGGCCACCAAGAGACCCAGTACTTC.

This clonotype came up many times. The CDR3 sequence is CASSSVFRTTANYGYTF. The CDR3 region has the DNA TGTGCCAGCAGTTCCGTATTTCGGACAACAGCTAACTATGGCTACACCTTC. The chain joins TRBV28 to TRBJ1-2; perhaps TRBD1 as D (5 bases). Germline loops: CDR1 MDHEN, CDR2 SYDVKM. The CDR3 totals 17 residues. The V gene lost 4 bases and the J gene lost 0 bases, with 18 bases spanning the gap.

About this clonotype: Just one base apart from a much larger clone, this may be a read error. This chain joins TRBV28 and TRBJ1-5; a weak D match, TRBD1 (5 bases). Trimming shortened V by 1 base and J by 5 bases, and 6 bases separated the two germline ends. CDR3 length: 13 residues. Germline V gives CDR1 MDHEN, CDR2 SYDVKM. The chain's CDR3 is CASSLLGDQPQHF. CDR3 coding DNA: TGTGCCAGCAGTTTATTGGGGGATCAGCCCCAGCATTTT.

In this sample, this clonotype turned up a few times. The gene calls are TRBV29-1 and TRBJ2-7; D is perhaps TRBD2 (5 bases). V was pared by 1 base and J by 1 base, with 29 bases between. The germline V gene has CDR1 SQVTM and CDR2 ANQGSEA. The length of the CDR3 is 20 residues. CDR3 amino acids: CSVEVHPWIDGGMRSYEQYF. Here the CDR3 DNA reads TGCAGCGTTGAAGTGCACCCCTGGATTGACGGAGGCATGAGGTCCTACGAGCAGTACTTC.

This clonotype came up a few times. V is TRBV5-1 and J is TRBJ2-7; D is possibly TRBD1 (6 bases). From germline, CDR1 is SGHRS and CDR2 YFSETQ. The CDR3 covers 17 residues. V was cut by 0 bases and J by 5 bases, with 21 bases left in between. CDR3 sequence: CASSLDLLGQRQDEQYF. In DNA, the CDR3 is TGCGCCAGCAGCTTGGATCTCCTGGGCCAAAGACAGGACGAGCAGTACTTC.

This clonotype was counted between two and nine times. The V gene is TRBV12-3 or TRBV12-4, the J gene TRBJ1-2, with 8 bases aligning to TRBD1. The CDR3 runs 17 residues. Trimming at V came to 1 base and at J to 7 bases, leaving 14 bases not matched to a gene. The CDR3 sequence is CASSLDMGGQGASGYTF. In DNA, the CDR3 is TGTGCCAGCAGTTTAGATATGGGGGGCCAGGGGGCGAGTGGCTACACCTTC.

This clonotype was seen a handful of times. The chain is built from TRBV19 and TRBJ1-1, with a possible D match to TRBD1 (5 bases). The germline CDR1 and CDR2 sequences are LNHDA and SQIVND (reference sequence). The CDR3 sequence is 16 residues long. Trimming removed 7 bases from V and 1 base from J, with 19 bases in between. CDR3 region: CASTRGRGAKNTEAFF. DNA of the CDR3: TGTGCCAGTACGAGAGGAAGGGGCGCTAAGAACACTGAAGCTTTCTTT. The complete variable domain, with remaining parts taken from reference TRBV19 and TRBJ1-1, reads DGGITQSPKYLFRKEGQNVTLSCEQNLNHDAMYWYRQDPGQGLRLIYYSQIVNDFQKGDIAEGYSVSREKKESFPLTVTSAQKNPTAFYLCASTRGRGAKNTEAFFGQGTRLTVV.

Worth noting for this clonotype: With a much larger clone just one base away, this may be a read error. The V and J genes are TRBV12-3 or TRBV12-4 and TRBJ1-5, with D maybe TRBD1 (5 bases). The CDR3 contains 16 residues. CDR3 sequence: CAGSPQGQRSNQPQHF. The CDR3 nucleotides read TGTGCCGGCAGTCCGCAGGGTCAGAGGAGCAATCAGCCCCAGCATTTT.

The table lists this clonotype with many counts. This sequence joins TRBV18 and TRBJ1-4, with D unclear. Germline-derived CDR1 and CDR2 are KGHSH and LQKENI. V lost 0 bases to trimming and J lost 0 bases, with 8 bases between them. This CDR3 spans 16 amino acids. For the CDR3, the DNA is TGTGCCAGCTCACCACCCGATACTGCAACTAATGAAAAACTGTTTTTT. Translation: CASSPPDTATNEKLFF.

This clonotype was observed a few times. The chain combines TRBV7-2 with TRBJ2-2, with 13 bases lining up with TRBD2. CDR1 is SGHTA and CDR2 is FQGNSA in the germline V gene. V dropped 1 base and J dropped 8; count of bases not matched to a gene: 7. The CDR3 contains 17 residues. DNA for the CDR3: TGTGCCAGCAGCTTAGAAGGACTAGCGGGAGTCGTAGGGGAGCTGTTTTTT. Its protein is CASSLEGLAGVVGELFF. The complete variable domain, with remaining parts taken from reference TRBV7-2 and TRBJ2-2, reads GAGVSQSPSNKVTEKGKDVELRCDPISGHTALYWYRQSLGQGLEFLIYFQGNSAPDKSGLPSDRFSAERTGGSVSTLTIQRTQQEDSAVYLCASSLEGLAGVVGELFFGEGSRLTVL.

Worth noting for this clonotype: A much larger clone differs from this one at a single base, so this may be a read error. The chain carries TRBV11-1 and TRBJ1-1, with TRBD1 as a possible D gene (5 bases). Germline V gene lookup returns CDR1 SGHAT and CDR2 FQDESV (reference sequence). This CDR3 spans 14 amino acids. The CDR3 loop reads CASSLELGADEASF. The CDR3 nucleotides are TGTGCCAGCAGCTTAGAACTCGGGGCAGATGAAGCTTCCTTT. Combining the CDR3 with reference TRBV11-1 and TRBJ1-1 gives the whole variable domain EAEVAQSPRYKITEKSQAVAFWCDPISGHATLYWYRQILGQGPELLVQFQDESVVDDSQLPKDRFSAERLKGVDSTLKIQPAELGDSAMYLCASSLELGADEASFGQGTRLTVV.

The chain links TRBV6-2 or TRBV6-3 to TRBJ1-1; D uncertain. The V end lost 0 bases, the J end lost 0 bases, and 11 bases lay between the germline ends. The CDR3 loop spans 16 amino acids. Germline CDR1 reads MNHEY; CDR2 reads SVGEGT. CDR3 in DNA: TGTGCCAGCAGTTACTCGATAGGTAATATGAACACTGAAGCTTTCTTT. This codes for CASSYSIGNMNTEAFF.

This clonotype was found many times. This rearrangement joins TRBV12-3 or TRBV12-4 to TRBJ1-2, with D unresolved. Trimming took off 2 bases at V and 0 bases at J, with 10 bases between the two ends. This CDR3 spans 15 amino acids. CDR3 DNA sequence: TGTGCCAGCAGTTTATGGGGTAGGGCTAACTATGGCTACACCTTC. This translates into CASSLWGRANYGYTF.

This clonotype has a handful of counts. The rearrangement links TRBV6-5 to TRBJ1-2; a possible D gene is TRBD1 (5 bases). Germline V CDR1 and CDR2: MNHEY, SVGAGI. Between the trimmed V and J ends, which lost 0 bases and 8 bases, there was a span of 16 bases. This CDR3 region has 15 residues. The CDR3: CASSYSISGVEGYTF. The CDR3 DNA is TGTGCCAGCAGTTACTCGATTTCGGGGGTCGAGGGCTACACCTTC.

The table lists this clonotype with many counts. The gene calls are TRBV11-2 and TRBJ2-7; 8 bases line up with TRBD2. Losses at the gene ends were 3 bases for V and 2 bases for J; bases not matched to a gene: 3. Per germline, CDR1 SGHAT and CDR2 FQNNGV. This CDR3 has 14 residues. The CDR3 sequence: CASSFNGGAYEQYF. The CDR3 DNA is TGTGCCAGCAGCTTTAACGGGGGGGCCTACGAGCAGTACTTC.

In this sample, this clonotype turned up many times. This chain uses TRBV7-6 with TRBJ2-2; D remains unclear. The CDR3 runs to 14 residues. Looked up from germline, CDR1 is SGHVS and CDR2 is FNYEAQ. V gave up 2 bases and J gave up 1 base, with 5 bases separating them. CDR3 sequence reads: CASSLWENTGELFF. The DNA for the CDR3 is TGTGCCAGCAGCTTATGGGAGAACACCGGGGAGCTGTTTTTT. Complete variable domain (other parts from reference TRBV7-6 and TRBJ2-2): GAGVSQSPRYKVTKRGQDVALRCDPISGHVSLYWYRQALGQGPEFLTYFNYEAQQDKSGLPNDRFSAERPEGSISTLTIQRTEQRDSAMYRCASSLWENTGELFFGEGSRLTVL.

In this sample, this clonotype turned up a few times. This chain uses TRBV27 with TRBJ1-2; TRBD1 aligns across 10 bases. V was clipped by 3 bases and J by 4 bases; unmatched bases: 5. The CDR3 has 15 amino acids. Germline V gives CDR1 MNHEY, CDR2 SMNVEV (reference sequence). CDR3 nucleotide sequence: TGTGCCAGCAGTTTGAAGACAGGGGGCTTCTATGGCTACACCTTC. It is translated as CASSLKTGGFYGYTF.

This clonotype was seen at least ten times. The CDR3 is CASRRQGSMNTEAFF. The CDR3 DNA is TGTGCCAGCAGAAGACAGGGGAGCATGAACACTGAAGCTTTCTTT. The chain uses TRBV28 and TRBJ1-1; 8 bases agree with TRBD1. This CDR3 spans 15 amino acids. Per the germline V gene, CDR1 is MDHEN and CDR2 is SYDVKM. V lost 6 bases to trimming and J lost 0 bases; unmatched junction nucleotides: 6.

This clonotype was found many times. The V call is TRBV11-2, the J call TRBJ2-5, with D possibly TRBD2 on 5 matching bases. Germline V lookup: CDR1 SGHAT, CDR2 FQNNGV. The V end lost 4 bases, the J end lost 9 bases, and 12 bases lay between the germline ends. The CDR3 is made up of 12 amino acids. As DNA, the CDR3 is TGTGCCAGCAGCTCGAGCGGTGGGGCCCAGTACTTC. Protein sequence: CASSSSGGAQYF.